This T cell receptor (beta chain) was captured in a study of shared clonotypes between healthy human individuals. Whole-study context: Donors had three CD4 naive, three CD4 memory, two CD8 naive and one CD8 memory plate apiece.

Here immunoSEQ multiplex PCR was the method, and the copy in TCRdb shows in-frame clones only, minus some. The data contain around 2,100,000 clones, approximately 95% of them singletons. Between the trimmed V and J ends, which lost 6 bases and 7 bases, there was a span of 13 bases. The CDR3 sequence is 13 residues long. Germline-derived CDR1 and CDR2 are MRHNA and SNTAGT. Naivety among CD8 cells was defined by CD45RO negativity and positive CCR7 selection, thereby excluding terminally differentiated effector memory CD45RA+ cells. The clonotype comes from a young man in good health. V usage is TRBV6-4 and J usage is TRBJ2-1; D not certain. Sample: naive CD8+ T cells sorted from blood. DNA of the CDR3: TGTGCCAGCAGGGAATCGACCCCGAATGAGCAGTTCTTC. It translates to CASRESTPNEQFF.